What follows are 25 T cell receptor beta chains derived from one specimen sequenced in a study of cytotoxic CD8 clonotypes in ibrutinib-treated CLL. TCRdb keeps only in-frame clones here, not all; method: immunoSEQ multiplex PCR. In the table there are some 150,000 clones, 70% to 85% of which are singletons. Sequencing was performed on PBMCs, taken after 12 months of ibrutinib treatment. These receptors all come from a human donor with chronic lymphocytic leukemia.

The chain carries TRBV19 and TRBJ1-5; TRBD1 might be the D (6 bases). V was cut by 5 bases and J by 8 bases, with 10 bases left in between. Germline V gene sequence: CDR1 LNHDA, CDR2 SQIVND (reference sequence). The CDR3 has 12 residues. The CDR3 here is CASSVTGKPQHF. The CDR3 DNA follows: TGTGCCAGTAGTGTGACAGGAAAGCCCCAGCATTTT.

The chain recombines TRBV7-9 with TRBJ2-1; D not certain. The V and J ends lost 0 bases and 3 bases respectively, with 9 bases between them. CDR1 SEHNR and CDR2 FQNEAQ come from the germline V gene (reference sequence). The CDR3 sequence is 15 residues long. CDR3: CASSLALEIYNEQFF. CDR3 in DNA: TGTGCCAGCAGCTTAGCGCTCGAGATCTACAATGAGCAGTTCTTC.

The count of this clone is one. This chain joins TRBV28 and TRBJ1-5, with 8 bases fitting TRBD1. This CDR3 has 15 amino acids. Germline V lookup: CDR1 MDHEN, CDR2 SYDVKM. The V segment lost 3 bases and the J segment 3 bases; nucleotides outside the gene matches: 4. CDR3: CASSLLDRDNQPQHF. DNA of the CDR3: TGTGCCAGCAGTTTGTTGGACAGGGACAATCAGCCCCAGCATTTT.

The table lists this clone with a few counts. The chain has TRBV10-3 and TRBJ2-2, with D hard to call. This CDR3 comprises 16 residues. V lost 0 bases to trimming and J lost 3 bases, with 11 bases between them. The V gene's germline CDR1 is ENHRY and CDR2 SYGVKD. The CDR3, as DNA: TGTGCCATCAGTGAGTCGAATACCCGGTACACCGGGGAGCTGTTTTTT. Translation: CAISESNTRYTGELFF.

DNA for the CDR3: TGTGCCAGCTCACCTGGGCCACAATCGGGGACACCCCTCCACTTT. Translated: CASSPGPQSGTPLHF. The rearrangement uses TRBV18 and TRBJ1-6; D remains ambiguous. Germline V lookup: CDR1 KGHSH, CDR2 LQKENI. The CDR3 spans 15 residues. V gave up 3 bases and J gave up 11 bases, with 17 bases separating them.

V usage is TRBV2 and J usage is TRBJ2-5; D gene ambiguous. CDR3 length: 11 residues. Germline V CDR1 and CDR2: SNHLY, FYNNEI. V was trimmed by 4 bases and J by 4 bases, leaving 4 bases between them. In DNA, the CDR3 is TGTGCCAGCAGTGGGGGAGAGACCCAGTACTTC. Translating gives CASSGGETQYF.

This chain connects TRBV19 to TRBJ1-1, with D possibly TRBD1 on 5 matching bases. The CDR3 totals 16 residues. Per the germline V gene, CDR1 is LNHDA and CDR2 is SQIVND (reference sequence). V was shortened by 3 bases and J by 2 bases, with 16 bases between the two germline ends. In DNA, the CDR3 is TGTGCCAGTAGTATCGGTCGGGACCGGAGAAACACTGAAGCTTTCTTT. It yields the protein CASSIGRDRRNTEAFF.

This rearrangement joins TRBV27 to TRBJ2-7, with 9 bases that match TRBD1. V gave up 2 bases and J gave up 3 bases; unmatched junction bases: 5. The germline V gene has CDR1 MNHEY and CDR2 SMNVEV (reference sequence). The CDR3 totals 15 residues. CDR3: CASSLMGQGIYEQYF. CDR3 sequence (DNA): TGTGCCAGCAGTTTAATGGGACAGGGTATCTACGAGCAGTACTTC.

J is TRBJ1-5 and V is TRBV19; no firm D call. V lost 6 bases to trimming and J lost 0 bases, with 9 bases between them. This CDR3 has 14 residues. CDR1 and CDR2 from the germline V gene are LNHDA and SQIVND (reference sequence). This chain's CDR3 is CASSLGGSNQPQHF. The DNA for the CDR3 is TGTGCCAGTAGCTTGGGCGGTAGCAATCAGCCCCAGCATTTT.

The genes are TRBV10-3 and TRBJ2-6; 9 bases align to TRBD1. CDR1 ENHRY and CDR2 SYGVKD come from the germline V gene. The V and J ends lost 4 bases and 2 bases, in that order; junction bases with no gene match: 3. This CDR3 region has 16 residues. The CDR3 loop is CAISGQGVAGANVLTF. Written as DNA, the CDR3 is TGTGCCATCAGTGGACAGGGGGTTGCTGGGGCCAACGTCCTGACTTTC.

This clone was detected a few times. The V and J genes are TRBV5-1 and TRBJ2-5; D is uncertain. The CDR3 runs to 12 residues. Germline assignment: CDR1 SGHRS and CDR2 YFSETQ. V gave up 5 bases and J gave up 1 base, with 6 bases separating them. The CDR3 coding sequence is TGCGCCAGCAGTAATCCCCAAGAGACCCAGTACTTC. Translated, it gives CASSNPQETQYF.

This clone was recorded once. The chain uses TRBV14 and TRBJ1-6; unclear D gene. The CDR3 has 16 amino acids. Deletions cut 6 bases from V and 1 base from J, with 13 bases between. The V gene's germline CDR1 is SGHDN and CDR2 FVKESK. CDR3 sequence (DNA): TGTGCCAGCAGTATCCGGGTTGGATCCTATAATTCACCCCTCCACTTT. It is translated as CASSIRVGSYNSPLHF.

The genes are TRBV7-6 and TRBJ2-5; 8 nucleotides match TRBD2. Germline V gene sequence: CDR1 SGHVS, CDR2 FNYEAQ. After removal of 5 bases from V and 1 base from J, the junction contained 3 bases not matched to a gene. This CDR3 spans 14 amino acids. The CDR3: CASSRRGAQETQYF. CDR3 sequence (DNA): TGTGCCAGCAGCCGGCGGGGGGCCCAAGAGACCCAGTACTTC.

The chain joins TRBV27 to TRBJ2-7; D gene unclear. V dropped 2 bases and J dropped 0 bases, with 11 bases sitting between them. The CDR3 contains 15 residues. Germline V CDR1 and CDR2: MNHEY, SMNVEV (reference sequence). The CDR3 DNA reads TGTGCCAGCAGTTTAAAGGCCAGCCTCTCCTACGAGCAGTACTTC. The encoded protein is CASSLKASLSYEQYF.

In its sample, this clone was seen a few times. The same CDR3 arises from other DNA sequences in this sample as well. The V and J genes are TRBV18 and TRBJ1-5, with TRBD1 matching 7 bases. The germline CDR1 and CDR2 sequences are KGHSH and LQKENI. The V segment lost 3 bases and the J segment 2 bases; nucleotides outside the gene matches: 1. The CDR3 sequence is 14 residues long. The CDR3 nucleotides are TGTGCCAGCTCACCTGGACAGGGCAATCAGCCCCAGCATTTT. This translates into CASSPGQGNQPQHF.

V gene TRBV30 combines with J gene TRBJ2-1; D gene uncertain. The V end lost 0 bases, the J end lost 10 bases, and 13 bases lay between the germline ends. Germline V CDR1 and CDR2: GTSNPN, SVGIG (reference sequence). The CDR3 consists of 13 residues. This CDR3 reads CAWSVTKRHEQFF. The CDR3 coding sequence is TGTGCCTGGAGTGTTACAAAAAGACACGAGCAGTTCTTC.

This chain uses TRBV20-1 with TRBJ1-5; D ambiguous. This CDR3 region has 10 residues. Germline loops: CDR1 DFQATT, CDR2 SNEGSKA (reference sequence). Trimming left V 5 bases short and J 4 bases short, with 3 bases between. CDR3 DNA sequence: TGCAGTGCTGGAAATCAGCCCCAGCATTTT. Its protein product is CSAGNQPQHF.

V and J are TRBV6-1 and TRBJ2-1; the D is unclear. Deletions cut 3 bases from V and 9 bases from J, with 12 bases between. The CDR3 totals 13 residues. CDR1 and CDR2 from the germline V gene are MNHNS and SASEGT. This CDR3 reads CASSENTWGEQFF. The DNA of the CDR3 is TGTGCCAGCAGTGAGAACACGTGGGGTGAGCAGTTCTTC.

CDR3 nucleotide sequence: TGTGCCAGCAGCTTGTCGATGACCGGGGAGCTGTTTTTT. Its translation is CASSLSMTGELFF. V and J are TRBV7-9 and TRBJ2-2; D is unresolved. This CDR3 contains 13 residues. Trimming took off 3 bases at V and 5 bases at J, with 7 bases between the two ends. Per the germline V gene, CDR1 is SEHNR and CDR2 is FQNEAQ (reference sequence).

This clone was seen only a few times. The J gene is TRBJ1-1, the V gene TRBV2; D uncertain. Germline loops: CDR1 SNHLY, CDR2 FYNNEI. Trimming removed 9 bases from V and 11 bases from J, with 16 bases in between. The CDR3 contains 11 residues. The CDR3 coding sequence is TGTGCCAGTTTAATAAGGCAGAACGCTTTCTTT. Translated: CASLIRQNAFF.

The chain carries TRBV7-2 and TRBJ2-5, with D perhaps TRBD2 (6 bases). Germline-derived CDR1 and CDR2 are SGHTA and FQGNSA. CDR3 length equals 14 residues. V lost 5 bases, J lost 1 base, and 11 bases lay in between. The CDR3 loop is CASSPLGGQETQYF. CDR3 DNA sequence: TGTGCCAGCAGCCCCCTGGGAGGCCAAGAGACCCAGTACTTC.

The chain uses TRBV7-9 and TRBJ2-7, with 9 nucleotides matching TRBD2. This CDR3 has 15 residues. The J segment lost 3 bases and the V segment lost 2 bases, leaving 5 bases of the junction unmatched. Per germline, CDR1 SEHNR and CDR2 FQNEAQ (reference sequence). The CDR3 nucleotides are TGTGCCAGCAGCTTATCGCGGGAGGGATTCTACGAGCAGTACTTC. It codes for CASSLSREGFYEQYF. Full variable domain (rest looked up from reference TRBV7-9 and TRBJ2-7): DTGVSQNPRHKITKRGQNVTFRCDPISEHNRLYWYRQTLGQGPEFLTYFQNEAQLEKSRLLSDRFSAERPKGSFSTLEIQRTEQGDSAMYLCASSLSREGFYEQYFGPGTRLTVT.

This chain links TRBV6-5 with TRBJ1-1, with D maybe TRBD1 (5 bases). V lost 5 bases to trimming and J lost 5 bases, with 12 bases between them. Germline V gene data show CDR1 as MNHEY and CDR2 as SVGAGI. This CDR3 contains 13 residues. For the CDR3, the DNA is TGTGCCAGCAGTGAGACCTGGGGGACTGAAGCTTTCTTT. Amino acid sequence: CASSETWGTEAFF.

The rearrangement uses TRBV7-2 and TRBJ2-7; the D is unclear. The CDR3 runs to 14 residues. V was trimmed by 1 base and J by 3 bases, leaving 10 bases between them. In germline, CDR1 is SGHTA, CDR2 FQGNSA. In DNA, the CDR3 is TGTGCCAGCAGCTTAGATGGGGTGGGCTACGAGCAGTACTTC. Amino acids: CASSLDGVGYEQYF.

The CDR3 DNA sequence: TGCGCCAGCAGCTTGGCGTCTTTGCGCTCCTCCTACGAGCAGTACTTC. It yields the protein CASSLASLRSSYEQYF. The chain is built from TRBV5-1 and TRBJ2-7, with D uncertain. Trimming shortened V by 0 bases and J by 0 bases, and 13 bases separated the two germline ends. The CDR3 loop spans 16 amino acids. The V gene's germline CDR1 is SGHRS and CDR2 YFSETQ.